This T cell receptor (beta chain) appears in the sequencing data of a study of naive and memory T cell subsets. General study findings and limits: Naive and memory subsets had different power law exponents for TCR abundance. Gini index rose across naive, CM, EM and EMRA in CD4 and CD8. Naive repertoires, especially CD8, held a few larger clonotypes, possibly memory cells re-expressing CD45RA.

The germline gives CDR1 GTSNPN, CDR2 SVGIG (reference sequence). This CDR3 comprises 11 residues. Trimming removed 4 bases from V and 7 bases from J, with 10 bases in between. The table lists this clonotype with a few counts. Its antigen is not identified. Both TRBC1 and TRBC2 were covered by a beta constant-region primer of two equimolar oligonucleotides. Ligated cDNA was amplified by four rounds of PCR with nested alpha and beta constant-region primers and SP2. TCRdb redid the calling of the UMI-ligation and nested PCR reads with MiXCR, one entry per CDR3 protein. The table includes about 150,000 distinct CDR3 sequences, 20% to 25% detected once.

J is TRBJ1-2 and V is TRBV30; possible D gene TRBD1, 6 bases. This receptor was taken from a human donor in good health. The sequenced sample was naive CD4+ T cells from blood. Here the CDR3 DNA reads TGTGCCTGGACCTTAGGGGGTGGCTACACCTTC. Amino acid sequence: CAWTLGGGYTF.